The TCR beta chain described here comes from a study of vaccination and CD4 T cells after COVID-19. Study background: Control cultures used a CEFX viral epitope pool, an HIV-1 Nef peptide pool, or no peptide.

Cultured CD4+ T cell DNA was sequenced using the Oncomine TCR Beta short-read assay. TCRdb ran MiXCR on the PCR reads and lists one entry per CDR3 protein. The table has about 15,000 distinct CDR3 sequences, around two fifths seen once; the top ten hold over 5.5%. A remark on this clonotype: Its antigen remains unidentified.

Treatment of the sample: roughly ten-day PBMC culture with coronavirus spike peptide pools or control peptides (ViraFEST assay). All positive PCR tests were dated between March and December 2020, predating US Alpha, Beta and Delta variants. On days 3 and 7, half the medium was swapped for fresh IL-2-containing medium. The ends were cut back, 7 bases at V and 3 bases at J, with 7 bases in the middle. The CDR3 is 11 amino acids. Germline V CDR1 and CDR2: MDHEN, SYDVKM. The rearrangement joins TRBV28 to TRBJ2-7; D possibly corresponds to TRBD1 (6 bases). The sequence was obtained from a human donor who had recovered from COVID-19. Source: CD4+ T cells from blood, cultured in vitro, taken before SARS-CoV-2 vaccination. CDR3 bases: TGTGCCAGCATCAGGGGCTACGAGCAGTACTTC. Translation: CASIRGYEQYF.